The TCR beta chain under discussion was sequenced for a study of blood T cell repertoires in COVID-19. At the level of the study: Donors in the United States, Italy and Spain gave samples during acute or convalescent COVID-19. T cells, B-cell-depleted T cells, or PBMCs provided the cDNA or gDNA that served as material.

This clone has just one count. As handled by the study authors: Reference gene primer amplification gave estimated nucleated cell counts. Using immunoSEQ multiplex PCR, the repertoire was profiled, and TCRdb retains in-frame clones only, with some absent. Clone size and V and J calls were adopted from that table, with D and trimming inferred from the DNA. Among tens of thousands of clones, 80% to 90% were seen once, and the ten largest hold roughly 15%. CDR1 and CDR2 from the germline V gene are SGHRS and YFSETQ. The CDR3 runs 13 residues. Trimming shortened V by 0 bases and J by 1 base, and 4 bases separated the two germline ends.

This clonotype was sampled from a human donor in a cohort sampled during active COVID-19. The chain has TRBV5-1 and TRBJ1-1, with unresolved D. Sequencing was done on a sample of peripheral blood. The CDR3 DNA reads TGCGCCAGCAGCTTGGGCGGGAACACTGAAGCTTTCTTT. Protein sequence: CASSLGGNTEAFF.